This T cell receptor beta chain was identified during a study of OX40 agonist ivuxolimab in advanced cancers. The wider study: Partial responses occurred in Three dose-escalation patients, one with hepatocellular carcinoma and two with cutaneous melanoma. Whole-study results and caveats: On average, CD8+ T cells had more expanded clones than CD4+. Partial responders treated at 0.1-3.0 mg/kg exhibited clonal expansion among the lowest measured.

TCRdb's copy holds only in-frame clones and misses some; the assay was immunoSEQ multiplex PCR. This sample yields some 30,000 clones, of which roughly 84% are seen a single time; around 20% belongs to the top ten. As regards this clone: Its specificity is unknown.

Autoimmune disease history or systemic immunosuppression led to patient exclusion. Sequencing was performed on CD4+ or CD8+ T cells sorted from blood, taken in a trial of the OX40 agonist ivuxolimab. The sequence was obtained from an adult with an advanced solid tumor such as melanoma, head and neck, liver or kidney cancer.

The CDR3 sequence is CASSFRTGYGYTF. Written as DNA, the CDR3 is TGTGCCAGTAGTTTCCGGACAGGGTATGGCTACACCTTC. The rearrangement joins TRBV19 to TRBJ1-2; 8 nucleotides agree with TRBD1. J was trimmed by 5 bases and V by 5 bases; bases with no gene match: 4. Germline CDR1 is LNHDA and CDR2 is SQIVND (reference sequence). The CDR3 runs to 13 residues.